This T cell receptor beta chain stems from a study of T cell repertoires in cytomegalovirus infection. Study details: CMV infection together with matching HLA type was indicated by public TCR beta signatures. Findings of the study overall: HLA-C-restricted TCR beta clonotypes specific for CMV led the ex vivo response. Cumulative public TCR beta family frequency identified CMV carriers with the relevant HLA.

This CDR3 is 14 amino acids long. Trimming shortened V by 4 bases and J by 0 bases, and 8 bases separated the two germline ends. Germline CDR1 SGHRS, CDR2 YFSETQ. A single record per CDR3 protein comes from TCRdb applying MiXCR to the reads. The data hold 130,000 or so distinct CDR3 sequences, with under 8% observed a single time. This clonotype was detected once. Its antigen is not identified. A much more abundant neighbour one base away suggests this may be a read error. This sequence was found in a human donor in good health (CMV status not recorded). Some clones in this sample may be carry-over from other donors' samples. The sequenced sample consisted of PBMCs. This rearrangement joins TRBV5-1 to TRBJ2-1, with no clear D. The chain's CDR3 is CASSTYSSYNEQFF. The CDR3 DNA reads as TGCGCCAGCAGCACTTACAGCTCCTACAATGAGCAGTTCTTC.